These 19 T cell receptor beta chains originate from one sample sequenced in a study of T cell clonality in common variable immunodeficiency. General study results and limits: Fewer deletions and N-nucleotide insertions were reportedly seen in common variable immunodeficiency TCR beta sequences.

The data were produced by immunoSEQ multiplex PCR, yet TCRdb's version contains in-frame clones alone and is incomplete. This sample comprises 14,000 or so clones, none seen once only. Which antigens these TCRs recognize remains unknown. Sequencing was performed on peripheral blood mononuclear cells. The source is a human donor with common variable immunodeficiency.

This chain's CDR3 is CAWTGDHNQPQHF. The part of the CDR3 DNA that was read is TGTGCCTGGACGGGGGACCACAATCAGCCC. The rearrangement uses TRBV30 and TRBJ1-5; maybe TRBD1 (5 bases). The read ends 3 residues shy of where the CDR3 ends; the end is completed using the germline J gene. The CDR3 is 13 residues long. Germline V gives CDR1 GTSNPN, CDR2 SVGIG (reference sequence). V was shortened by 4 bases and J by 3 bases, with 10 bases between the two germline ends.

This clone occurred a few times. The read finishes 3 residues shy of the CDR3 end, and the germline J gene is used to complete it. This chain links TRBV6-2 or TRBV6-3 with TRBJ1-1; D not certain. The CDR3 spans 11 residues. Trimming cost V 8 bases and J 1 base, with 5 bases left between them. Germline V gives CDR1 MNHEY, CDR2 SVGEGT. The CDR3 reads CASLRNTEAFF. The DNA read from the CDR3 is TGTGCCAGCCTTAGGAACACTGAA.

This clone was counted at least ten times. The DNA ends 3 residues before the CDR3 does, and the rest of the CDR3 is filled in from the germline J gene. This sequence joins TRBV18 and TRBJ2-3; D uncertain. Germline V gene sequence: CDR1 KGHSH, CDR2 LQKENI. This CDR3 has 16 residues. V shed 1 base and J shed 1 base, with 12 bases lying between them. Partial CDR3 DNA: TGTGCCAGCTCACCACTCCAACAGCCTGGCACAGATACG. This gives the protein CASSPLQQPGTDT. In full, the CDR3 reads CASSPLQQPGTDTQYF.

The CDR3 sequence: CASSHITVLDTEAFF. The covered CDR3 bases are TGTGCCAGCAGCCATATAACAGTATTGGACACTGAA. The chain is built from TRBV7-9 and TRBJ1-1; D uncertain. With the read ending 3 residues before the CDR3 end, the germline J gene is used to fill in that end. Trimming shortened V by 5 bases and J by 3 bases, and 16 bases separated the two germline ends. Per germline, CDR1 SEHNR and CDR2 FQNEAQ (reference sequence). This CDR3 region has 15 residues.

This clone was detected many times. The DNA read from the CDR3 is TGCAGCGGCCCAACCGGGACAGGGGGCCCCGGGGAGGCCAAAAACATT. Translated: CSGPTGTGGPGEAKNI. The entire CDR3 is CSGPTGTGGPGEAKNIQYF. The rearrangement joins TRBV29-1 to TRBJ2-4, with 12 bases matching TRBD1. The CDR3 is cut off 3 residues early in the read; its end comes from the germline J gene. After removal of 7 bases from V and 1 base from J, the junction contained 17 bases not matched to a gene. Looked up from germline, CDR1 is SQVTM and CDR2 is ANQGSEA. The length of the CDR3 is 19 residues.

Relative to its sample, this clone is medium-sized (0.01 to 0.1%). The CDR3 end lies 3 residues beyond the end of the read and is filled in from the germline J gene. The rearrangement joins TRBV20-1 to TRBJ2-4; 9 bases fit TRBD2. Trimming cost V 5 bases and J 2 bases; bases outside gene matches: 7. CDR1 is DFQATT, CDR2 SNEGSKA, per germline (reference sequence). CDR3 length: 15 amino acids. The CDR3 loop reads CSAGLAGRTKNIQYF. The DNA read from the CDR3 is TGCAGTGCTGGTCTAGCGGGGAGGACCAAAAACATT.

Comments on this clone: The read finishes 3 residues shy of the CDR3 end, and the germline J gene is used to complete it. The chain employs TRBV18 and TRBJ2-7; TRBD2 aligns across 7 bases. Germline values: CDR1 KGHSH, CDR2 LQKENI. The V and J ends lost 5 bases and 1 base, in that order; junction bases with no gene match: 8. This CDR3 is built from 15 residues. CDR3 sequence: CASSGPGLHSYEQYF. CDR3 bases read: TGTGCCAGCTCAGGCCCGGGACTACATTCCTACGAG.

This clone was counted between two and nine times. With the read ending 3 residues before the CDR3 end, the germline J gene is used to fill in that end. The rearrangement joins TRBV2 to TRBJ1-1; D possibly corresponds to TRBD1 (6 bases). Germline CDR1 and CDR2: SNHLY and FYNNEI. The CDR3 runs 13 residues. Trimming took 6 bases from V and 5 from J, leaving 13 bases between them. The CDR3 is CASSIQGKTEAFF. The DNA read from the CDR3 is TGTGCCAGCAGCATACAGGGTAAGACTGAA. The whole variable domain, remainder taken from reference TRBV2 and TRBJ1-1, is EPEVTQTPSHQVTQMGQEVILRCVPISNHLYFYWYRQILGQKVEFLVSFYNNEISEKSEIFDDQFSVERPDGSNFTLKIRSTKLEDSAMYFCASSIQGKTEAFFGQGTRLTVV.

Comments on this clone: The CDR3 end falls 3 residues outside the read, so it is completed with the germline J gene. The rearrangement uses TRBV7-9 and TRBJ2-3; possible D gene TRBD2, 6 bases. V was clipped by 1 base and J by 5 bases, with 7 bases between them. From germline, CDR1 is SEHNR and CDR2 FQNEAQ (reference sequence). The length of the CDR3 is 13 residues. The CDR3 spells CASSLDGGDTQYF. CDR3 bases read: TGTGCCAGCAGCTTAGACGGGGGAGATACG.

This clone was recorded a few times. The CDR3 sequence: CASSPPGTTYEQYF. The part of the CDR3 DNA that was read is TGTGCCAGCTCACCACCGGGGACAACCTACGAG. The gene calls are TRBV18 and TRBJ2-7; D perhaps matches TRBD1 (6 bases). The observed sequence ends 3 residues before the CDR3 terminus, with the missing tail filled in from the germline J gene. CDR1 KGHSH and CDR2 LQKENI come from the germline V gene. There are 14 residues in the CDR3. Trimming stripped 0 bases from V and 2 bases from J, with 8 bases between.

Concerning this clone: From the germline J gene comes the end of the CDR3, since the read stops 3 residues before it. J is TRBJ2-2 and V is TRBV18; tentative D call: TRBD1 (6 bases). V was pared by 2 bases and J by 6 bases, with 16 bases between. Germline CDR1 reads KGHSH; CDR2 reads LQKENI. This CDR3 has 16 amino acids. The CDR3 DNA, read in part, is TGTGCCAGCTCACCATACACTCTAAGACAGGCCGGGGAG. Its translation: CASSPYTLRQAGE. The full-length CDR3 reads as CASSPYTLRQAGELFF. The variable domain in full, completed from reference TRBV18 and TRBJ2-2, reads NAGVMQNPRHLVRRRGQEARLRCSPMKGHSHVYWYRQLPEEGLKFMVYLQKENIIDESGMPKERFSAEFPKEGPSILRIQQVVRGDSAAYFCASSPYTLRQAGELFFGEGSRLTVL.

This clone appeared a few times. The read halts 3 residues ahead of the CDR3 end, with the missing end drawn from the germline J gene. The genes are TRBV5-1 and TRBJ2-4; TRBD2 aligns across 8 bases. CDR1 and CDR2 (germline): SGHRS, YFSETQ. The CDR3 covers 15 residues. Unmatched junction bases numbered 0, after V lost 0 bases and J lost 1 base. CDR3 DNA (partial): TGCGCCAGCAGCTTGGCGGGGGGGGCCAAAAACATT. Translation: CASSLAGGAKNI. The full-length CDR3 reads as CASSLAGGAKNIQYF. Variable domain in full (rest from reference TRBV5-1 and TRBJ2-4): KAGVTQTPRYLIKTRGQQVTLSCSPISGHRSVSWYQQTPGQGLQFLFEYFSETQRNKGNFPGRFSGRQFSNSRSEMNVSTLELGDSALYLCASSLAGGAKNIQYFGAGTRLSVL.

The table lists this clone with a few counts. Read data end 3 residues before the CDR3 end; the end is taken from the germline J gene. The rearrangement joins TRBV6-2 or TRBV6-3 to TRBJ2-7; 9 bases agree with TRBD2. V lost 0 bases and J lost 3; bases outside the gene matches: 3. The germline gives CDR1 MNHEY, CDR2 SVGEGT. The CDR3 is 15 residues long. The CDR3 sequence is CASSYSGSGSYEQYF. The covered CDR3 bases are TGTGCCAGCAGTTACTCGGGTAGCGGGAGCTACGAG.

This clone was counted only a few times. The CDR3 DNA, read in part, is TGCAGTGCTAGTTTGAGGGCGGGGGGTGGAGCAGATACG. This gives the protein CSASLRAGGGADT. The full CDR3 sequence reads CSASLRAGGGADTQYF. J is TRBJ2-3 and V is TRBV20-1; the match to TRBD2 covers 8 bases. The read is 3 residues too short to cover the CDR3 end, so that end is filled in from the germline J gene. CDR3 length: 16 amino acids. The junction had 12 bases not matched to a gene; V was cut back by 3 bases and J by 4 bases. CDR1 and CDR2 (germline): DFQATT, SNEGSKA (reference sequence).

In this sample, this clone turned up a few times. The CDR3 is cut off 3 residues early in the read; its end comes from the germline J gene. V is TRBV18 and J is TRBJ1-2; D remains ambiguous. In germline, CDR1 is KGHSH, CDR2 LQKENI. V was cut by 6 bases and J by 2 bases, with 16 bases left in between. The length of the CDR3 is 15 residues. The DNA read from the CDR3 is TGTGCCAGCTCCCCCGCGCCGGGTGGGAACTATGGC. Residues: CASSPAPGGNYG. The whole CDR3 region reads CASSPAPGGNYGYTF. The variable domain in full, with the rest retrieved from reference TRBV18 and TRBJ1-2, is NAGVMQNPRHLVRRRGQEARLRCSPMKGHSHVYWYRQLPEEGLKFMVYLQKENIIDESGMPKERFSAEFPKEGPSILRIQQVVRGDSAAYFCASSPAPGGNYGYTFGSGTRLTVV.

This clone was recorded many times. The CDR3 here is CASSPSGTGGTGNGYTF. The part of the CDR3 DNA that was read is TGTGCCAGCTCACCGTCGGGGACAGGGGGCACGGGAAATGGC. The rearrangement joins TRBV18 to TRBJ1-2, with 12 positions matching TRBD1. The CDR3 end is not reached by the read, which stops 3 residues before it; the germline J gene fills it in. J was trimmed by 6 bases and V by 3 bases; bases with no gene match: 11. Germline V CDR1 and CDR2: KGHSH, LQKENI. This CDR3 has 17 amino acids.

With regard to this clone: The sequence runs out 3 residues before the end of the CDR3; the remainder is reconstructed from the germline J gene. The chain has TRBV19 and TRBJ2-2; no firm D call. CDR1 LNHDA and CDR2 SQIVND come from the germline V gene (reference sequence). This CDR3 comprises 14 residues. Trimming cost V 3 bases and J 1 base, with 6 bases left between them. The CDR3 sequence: CASSISRNTGELFF. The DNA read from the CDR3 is TGTGCCAGTAGTATTTCCAGGAACACCGGGGAG.

The CDR3 is CASSASISSYNEQFF. The covered CDR3 bases are TGTGCCAGTAGTGCAAGTATCAGCTCCTACAATGAG. The chain combines TRBV19 with TRBJ2-1; D is unresolved. Sequencing ends 3 residues short of the CDR3 end; the germline J gene provides the rest. This CDR3 spans 15 amino acids. Germline-derived CDR1 and CDR2 are LNHDA and SQIVND (reference sequence). Deletions cut 5 bases from V and 0 bases from J, with 11 bases between.

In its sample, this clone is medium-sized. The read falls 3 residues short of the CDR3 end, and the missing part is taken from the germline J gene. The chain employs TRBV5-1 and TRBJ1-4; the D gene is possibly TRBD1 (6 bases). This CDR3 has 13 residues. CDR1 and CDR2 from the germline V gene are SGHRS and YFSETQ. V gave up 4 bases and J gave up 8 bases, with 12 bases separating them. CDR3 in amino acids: CASSIQGREKLFF. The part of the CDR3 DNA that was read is TGCGCCAGCAGCATACAGGGAAGGGAAAAA.